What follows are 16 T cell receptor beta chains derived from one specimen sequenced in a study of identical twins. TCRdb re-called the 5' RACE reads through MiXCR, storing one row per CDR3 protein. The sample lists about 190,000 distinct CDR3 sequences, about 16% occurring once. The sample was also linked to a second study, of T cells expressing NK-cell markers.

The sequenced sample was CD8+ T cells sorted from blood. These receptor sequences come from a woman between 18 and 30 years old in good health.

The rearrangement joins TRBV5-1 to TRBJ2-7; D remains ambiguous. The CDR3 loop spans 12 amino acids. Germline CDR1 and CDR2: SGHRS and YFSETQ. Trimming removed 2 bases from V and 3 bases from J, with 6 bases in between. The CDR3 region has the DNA TGCGCCAGCAGCTTCCCAGACTACGAGCAGTACTTC. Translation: CASSFPDYEQYF.

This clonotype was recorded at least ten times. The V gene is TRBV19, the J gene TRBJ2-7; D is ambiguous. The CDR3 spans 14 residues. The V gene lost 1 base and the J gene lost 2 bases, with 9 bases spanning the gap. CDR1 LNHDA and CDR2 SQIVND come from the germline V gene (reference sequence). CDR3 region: CASSIGGYAYEQYF. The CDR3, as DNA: TGTGCCAGTAGTATAGGTGGCTACGCCTACGAGCAGTACTTC.

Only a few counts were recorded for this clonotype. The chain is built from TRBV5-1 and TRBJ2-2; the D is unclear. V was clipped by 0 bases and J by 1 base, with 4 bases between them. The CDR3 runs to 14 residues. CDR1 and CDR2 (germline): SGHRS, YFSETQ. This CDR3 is CASSLARNTGELFF. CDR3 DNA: TGCGCCAGCAGCTTGGCCCGGAACACCGGGGAGCTGTTTTTT.

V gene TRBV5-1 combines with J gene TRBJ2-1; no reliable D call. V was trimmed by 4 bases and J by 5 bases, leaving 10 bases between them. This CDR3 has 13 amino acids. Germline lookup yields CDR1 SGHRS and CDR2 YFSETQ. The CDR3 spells CASSPEVDNEQFF. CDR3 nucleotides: TGCGCCAGCAGCCCGGAAGTAGACAATGAGCAGTTCTTC.

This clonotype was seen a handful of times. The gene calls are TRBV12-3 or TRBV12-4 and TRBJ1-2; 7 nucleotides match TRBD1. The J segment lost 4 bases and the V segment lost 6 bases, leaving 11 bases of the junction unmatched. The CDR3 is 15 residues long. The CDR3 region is CASSDLTGQGYGYTF. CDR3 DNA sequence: TGTGCCAGCAGCGATCTGACAGGGCAGGGCTATGGCTACACCTTC.

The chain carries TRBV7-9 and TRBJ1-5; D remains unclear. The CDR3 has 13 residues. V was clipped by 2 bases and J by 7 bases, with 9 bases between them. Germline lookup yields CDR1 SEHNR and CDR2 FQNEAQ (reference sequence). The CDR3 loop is CASSLNTKQPQHF. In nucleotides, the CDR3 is TGTGCCAGCAGCTTAAACACGAAGCAGCCCCAGCATTTT.

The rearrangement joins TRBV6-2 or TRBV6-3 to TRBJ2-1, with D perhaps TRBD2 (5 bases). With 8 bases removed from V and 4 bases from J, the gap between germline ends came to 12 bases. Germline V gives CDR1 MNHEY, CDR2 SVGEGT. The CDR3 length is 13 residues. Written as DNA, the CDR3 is TGTGCCAGCGGGGTGGGAGTATACAATGAGCAGTTCTTC. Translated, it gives CASGVGVYNEQFF.

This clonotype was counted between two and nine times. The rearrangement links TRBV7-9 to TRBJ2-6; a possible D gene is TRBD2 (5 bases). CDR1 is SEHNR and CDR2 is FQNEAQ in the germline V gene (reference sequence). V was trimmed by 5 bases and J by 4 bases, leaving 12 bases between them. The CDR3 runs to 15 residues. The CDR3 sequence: CASSPPGSGANVLTF. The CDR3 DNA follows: TGTGCCAGCAGCCCCCCGGGGTCCGGGGCCAACGTCCTGACTTTC.

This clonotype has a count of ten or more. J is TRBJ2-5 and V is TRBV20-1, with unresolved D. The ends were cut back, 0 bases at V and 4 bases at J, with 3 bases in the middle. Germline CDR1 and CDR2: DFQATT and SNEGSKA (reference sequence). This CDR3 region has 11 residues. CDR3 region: CSARDLETQYF. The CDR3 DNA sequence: TGCAGTGCTAGAGATCTAGAGACCCAGTACTTC.

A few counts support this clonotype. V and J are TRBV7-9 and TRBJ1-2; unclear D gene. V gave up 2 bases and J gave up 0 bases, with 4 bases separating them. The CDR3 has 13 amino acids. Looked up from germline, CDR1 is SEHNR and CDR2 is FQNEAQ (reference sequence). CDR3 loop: CASSLMANYGYTF. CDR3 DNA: TGTGCCAGCAGCTTAATGGCTAACTATGGCTACACCTTC.

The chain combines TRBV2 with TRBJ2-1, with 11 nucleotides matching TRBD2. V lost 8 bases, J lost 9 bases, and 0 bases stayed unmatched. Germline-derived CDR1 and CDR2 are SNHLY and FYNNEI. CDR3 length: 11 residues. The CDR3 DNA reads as TGTGCCAGCGGGACTAGCGGTGAGCAGTTCTTC. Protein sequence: CASGTSGEQFF.

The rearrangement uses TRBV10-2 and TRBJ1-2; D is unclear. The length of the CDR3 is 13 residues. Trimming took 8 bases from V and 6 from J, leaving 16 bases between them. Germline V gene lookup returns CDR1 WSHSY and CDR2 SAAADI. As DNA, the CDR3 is TGCGCCAGCGCTTTCGGGAGGGAGGATGGCTACACCTTC. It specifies CASAFGREDGYTF.

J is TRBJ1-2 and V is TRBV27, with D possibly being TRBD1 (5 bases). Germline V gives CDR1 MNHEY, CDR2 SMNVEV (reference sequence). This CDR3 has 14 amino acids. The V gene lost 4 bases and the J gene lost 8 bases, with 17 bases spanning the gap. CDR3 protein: CASSSTSGKLGYTF. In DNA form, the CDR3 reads TGTGCCAGCAGTTCCACCTCAGGGAAGCTAGGCTACACCTTC.

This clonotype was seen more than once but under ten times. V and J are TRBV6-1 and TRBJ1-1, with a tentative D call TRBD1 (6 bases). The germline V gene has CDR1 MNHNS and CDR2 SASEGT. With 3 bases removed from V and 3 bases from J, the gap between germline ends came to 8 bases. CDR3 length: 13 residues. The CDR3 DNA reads TGTGCCAGCAGTGACAGGACAGACACTGAAGCTTTCTTT. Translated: CASSDRTDTEAFF.

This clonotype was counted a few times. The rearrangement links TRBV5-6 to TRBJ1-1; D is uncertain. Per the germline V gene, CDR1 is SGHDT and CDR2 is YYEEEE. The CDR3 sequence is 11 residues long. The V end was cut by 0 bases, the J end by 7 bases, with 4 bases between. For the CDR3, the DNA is TGTGCCAGCAGCTTGGACGGTGAAGCTTTCTTT. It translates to CASSLDGEAFF.

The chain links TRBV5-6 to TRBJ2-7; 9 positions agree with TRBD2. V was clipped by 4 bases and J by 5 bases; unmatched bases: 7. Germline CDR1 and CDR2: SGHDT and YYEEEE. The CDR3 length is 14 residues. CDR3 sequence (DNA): TGTGCCAGCAGCGTCTCAGCGGGGGGCCACGAGCAGTACTTC. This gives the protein CASSVSAGGHEQYF.